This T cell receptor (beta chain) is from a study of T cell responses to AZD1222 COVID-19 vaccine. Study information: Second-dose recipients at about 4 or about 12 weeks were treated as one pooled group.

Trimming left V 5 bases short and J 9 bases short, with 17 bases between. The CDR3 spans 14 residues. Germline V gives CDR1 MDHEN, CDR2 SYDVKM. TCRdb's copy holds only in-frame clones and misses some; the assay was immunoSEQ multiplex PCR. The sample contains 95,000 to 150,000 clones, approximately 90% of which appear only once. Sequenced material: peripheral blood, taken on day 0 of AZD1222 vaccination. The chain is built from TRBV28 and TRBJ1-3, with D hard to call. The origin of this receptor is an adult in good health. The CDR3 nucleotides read TGTGCCAGCAGTGGCGGTTATCCGCCCGGCACCATATATTTT. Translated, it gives CASSGGYPPGTIYF.